These 16 T cell receptor beta chains were all obtained from the same sample, sequenced in a study of glioma-infiltrating T cells. Amplification of TCR alpha and beta CDR3 regions from RNA used iRepertoire nested multiplex PCR. In TCRdb, the multiplex PCR reads were re-called with MiXCR into one record per CDR3 protein. The table includes over 80,000 distinct CDR3 sequences, roughly 40% detected once. The sample consisted of glioma tissue, nonneoplastic brain tissue, or PBMCs (not recorded which). All receptors come from a human donor with low-grade glioma or glioblastoma, undergoing nonglioma brain surgery, or in good health (not recorded which).

The V gene is TRBV20-1, the J gene TRBJ2-1; D possibly corresponds to TRBD1 (5 bases). The CDR3 is made up of 13 amino acids. Deletions cut 3 bases from V and 15 bases from J, with 21 bases between. Germline V lookup: CDR1 DFQATT, CDR2 SNEGSKA (reference sequence). The CDR3 here is CSARGLGYNDRFF. CDR3 bases: TGCAGTGCTAGGGGGCTGGGATACAATGATCGGTTCTTC.

The chain joins TRBV12-3 or TRBV12-4 to TRBJ2-2; TRBD1 matches 9 bases. The junction had 7 bases not matched to a gene; V was cut back by 6 bases and J by 5 bases. This CDR3 region has 15 residues. CDR3 DNA sequence: TGTGCCAGCAGCCTTGGACAGGGGAAGACCGGGGAGCTGTTTTTT. Amino acids: CASSLGQGKTGELFF.

V usage is TRBV20-1 and J usage is TRBJ2-3; D possibly corresponds to TRBD2 (7 bases). Trimming cost V 7 bases and J 0 bases, with 17 bases left between them. Germline V CDR1 and CDR2: DFQATT, SNEGSKA (reference sequence). There are 15 residues in the CDR3. CDR3 sequence: CSVRSGGRSTDTQYF. In DNA form, the CDR3 reads TGCAGTGTTCGTTCCGGGGGGCGTAGCACAGATACGCAGTATTTT.

This clonotype showed up many times. The CDR3 here is CSASGRLNTQYF. CDR3 in DNA: TGCAGTGCTAGCGGGAGATTGAATACGCAGTATTTT. This chain connects TRBV20-1 to TRBJ2-3, with D perhaps TRBD2 (6 bases). V was cut by 3 bases and J by 7 bases, with 11 bases left in between. The CDR3 has 12 residues. The germline CDR1 and CDR2 sequences are DFQATT and SNEGSKA (reference sequence).

The chain carries TRBV11-2 and TRBJ2-1, with a weak D call TRBD1 (6 bases). The last part of the DNA fits TRBJ2-7 better; the J call may be wrong. The germline V gene encodes CDR1 SGHAT and CDR2 FQNNGV. The CDR3 length is 14 residues. The CDR3 coding sequence is TGTGCCAGCAGCAAAGGCAGGGGCCCCTACGAGCAGTACTTC. Protein: CASSKGRGPYEQYF.

This clonotype was observed many times. The chain carries TRBV27 and TRBJ1-5; D is uncertain. Germline V CDR1 and CDR2: MNHEY, SMNVEV (reference sequence). V shed 6 bases and J shed 6 bases, with 9 bases lying between them. This CDR3 spans 12 amino acids. The CDR3: CASSTGGQPQHF. CDR3 DNA: TGTGCCAGCAGCACTGGAGGTCAGCCCCAGCATTTT.

Regarding this clonotype: The DNA is left out, because the CDR3 cannot be placed on it with certainty; the CDR3 is given as TCRdb lists it. V gene TRBV5-4 combines with J gene TRBJ2-3. Germline CDR1 is SGHNT and CDR2 is YYREEE (reference sequence). The CDR3 contains 17 residues when both ends are counted. CDR3 loop: CASSFYICSASTDTQYF.

At least ten counts were recorded for this clonotype. J is TRBJ2-4 and V is TRBV3-1, with unresolved D. Germline CDR1 is LGHDT and CDR2 is YNNKEL (reference sequence). The CDR3 runs to 13 residues. Trimming removed 0 bases at V and 5 bases at J, with 5 bases between. CDR3 sequence (DNA): TGTGCCAGCAGCCAAGATTGGCAAAACATTCAGTACTTC. This encodes CASSQDWQNIQYF. The full variable domain, in which reference TRBV3-1 and TRBJ2-4 provide the parts outside the CDR3, is DTAVSQTPKYLVTQMGNDKSIKCEQNLGHDTMYWYKQDSKKFLKIMFSYNNKELIINETVPNRFSPKSPDKAHLNLHINSLELGDSAVYFCASSQDWQNIQYFGAGTRLSVL.

In its sample, this clonotype was seen once. The chain joins TRBV6-2 or TRBV6-3 to TRBJ2-7; 8 bases agree with TRBD1. The germline V gene encodes CDR1 MNHEY and CDR2 SVGEGT. The CDR3 sequence is 15 residues long. Trimming at V came to 6 bases and at J to 3 bases, leaving 10 bases not matched to a gene. The CDR3 nucleotides are TGTGCCAGCAGGGCAGGACAGGGCCCCAACTACGAGCAGTACTTC. Translating gives CASRAGQGPNYEQYF.

This chain connects TRBV6-4 to TRBJ2-1; D ambiguous. Germline CDR1 reads MRHNA; CDR2 reads SNTAGT. The V end lost 6 bases, the J end lost 2 bases, and 17 bases lay between the germline ends. The CDR3 sequence is 16 residues long. The CDR3 DNA sequence: TGTGCCAGCAGCACTGGCGGCTACGGAGCCTACAATGAGCAGTTCTTC. Amino acid sequence: CASSTGGYGAYNEQFF.

The V call is TRBV7-3, the J call TRBJ2-1; 9 bases map to TRBD2. The CDR3 runs 16 residues. Germline trimming cut 5 bases from V and 10 bases from J; bases unmatched to any gene: 15. Germline lookup yields CDR1 SGHTA and CDR2 FQGTGA. Here the CDR3 reads CASSLTGGGGAGEQFF. CDR3 bases: TGTGCCAGCAGCCTTACCGGCGGGGGGGGCGCGGGAGAGCAGTTCTTC.

Many counts were recorded for this clonotype. The chain links TRBV6-6 to TRBJ2-6; D is unresolved. Trimming pared 0 bases from V and 2 bases from J, leaving 5 bases between. The CDR3 consists of 15 residues. Germline-derived CDR1 and CDR2 are MNHNY and SVGAGI (reference sequence). This chain's CDR3 is CASSYSGTGANVLTF. The CDR3 DNA is TGTGCCAGCAGTTACTCGGGGACTGGGGCCAACGTCCTGACTTTC.

Only a few counts were recorded for this clonotype. This chain joins TRBV5-4 and TRBJ2-5; D remains ambiguous. V was shortened by 0 bases and J by 2 bases, with 5 bases between the two germline ends. The CDR3 consists of 13 residues. The germline V gene encodes CDR1 SGHNT and CDR2 YYREEE (reference sequence). Here the CDR3 DNA reads TGTGCCAGCAGCTTGGGGAATCAAGAGACCCAGTACTTC. This gives the protein CASSLGNQETQYF.

This clonotype was seen at least ten times. The chain has TRBV13 and TRBJ2-3; no reliable D call. This CDR3 is built from 11 residues. Deletions cut 5 bases from V and 7 bases from J, with 7 bases between. Germline CDR1 PRHDT, CDR2 FYEKMQ (reference sequence). The CDR3 region has the DNA TGTGCCAGCAGCCTGCTTCATACGCAGTATTTT. Its translation is CASSLLHTQYF. The full variable domain, rest sourced from reference TRBV13 and TRBJ2-3, is AAGVIQSPRHLIKEKRETATLKCYPIPRHDTVYWYQQGPGQDPQFLISFYEKMQSDKGSIPDRFSAQQFSDYHSELNMSSLELGDSALYFCASSLLHTQYFGPGTRLTVL.

In this sample, this clonotype turned up many times. The rearrangement links TRBV10-3 to TRBJ1-2, with D perhaps matching TRBD1 (6 bases). The germline V gene has CDR1 ENHRY and CDR2 SYGVKD. CDR3 length: 14 amino acids. The V gene lost 6 bases and the J gene lost 4 bases, with 15 bases spanning the gap. The DNA for the CDR3 is TGTGCCATCAGGACTGAGTGGGGGCCCTATGGCTACACCTTC. Amino acid sequence: CAIRTEWGPYGYTF.

This clonotype was seen at least ten times. This may be a read error: a much more frequent sequence differs by one nucleotide. This sequence joins TRBV7-3 and TRBJ2-7; no clear D gene. CDR3 length equals 13 residues. The germline V gene has CDR1 SGHTA and CDR2 FQGTGA. The CDR3: CAGSPHASYEQYF. The CDR3 bases are TGTGCCGGCAGCCCACACGCTTCCTACGAGCAGTACTTC.